The table lists the clone carrying this TCR beta chain with a few counts. Trimming took 6 bases from V and 4 from J; bases not matched to a gene: 3. The germline V gene encodes CDR1 MDHEN and CDR2 SYDVKM. The CDR3 spans 13 residues. The data were taken from a study of cytomegalovirus exposure and HLA in healthy donors. Study-wide background: Genetic ancestry analysis placed approximately 80% of the roughly 400 donors that were genotyped in the Caucasian-associated cluster.

The PCR was carried out with 60 Vbeta primers and 13 Jbeta primers. Measured with immunoSEQ multiplex PCR; TCRdb has only the in-frame clones, and not every one. Seen here are roughly 120,000 clones, just under 75% observed once, and the top ten hold under 5.5%. The receptor comes from a man in his 60s in good health and CMV-seropositive. Input material: PBMCs. The rearrangement joins TRBV28 to TRBJ2-7; 10 nucleotides agree with TRBD1. The CDR3 region has the DNA TGTGCCAGCAGGTCGGACAGGGGGTACGAGCAGTACTTC. Translation gives CASRSDRGYEQYF.